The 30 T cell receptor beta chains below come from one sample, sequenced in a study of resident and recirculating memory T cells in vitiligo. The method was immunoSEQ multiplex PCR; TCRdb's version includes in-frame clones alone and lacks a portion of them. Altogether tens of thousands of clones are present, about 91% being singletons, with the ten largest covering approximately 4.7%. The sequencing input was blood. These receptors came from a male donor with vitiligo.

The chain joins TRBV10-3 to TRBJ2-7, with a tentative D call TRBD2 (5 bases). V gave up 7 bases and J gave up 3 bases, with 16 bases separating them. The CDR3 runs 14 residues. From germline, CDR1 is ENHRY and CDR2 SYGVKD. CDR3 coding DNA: TGTGCCATCAACTCGGGGAAGGGAGACTACGAGCAGTACTTC. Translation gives CAINSGKGDYEQYF.

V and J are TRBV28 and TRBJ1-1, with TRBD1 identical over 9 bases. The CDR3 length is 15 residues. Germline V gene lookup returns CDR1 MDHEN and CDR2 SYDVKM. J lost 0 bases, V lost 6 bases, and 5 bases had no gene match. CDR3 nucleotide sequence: TGTGCCAGCAGGTACAGGGGGCAGGTGAACACTGAAGCTTTCTTT. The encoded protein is CASRYRGQVNTEAFF. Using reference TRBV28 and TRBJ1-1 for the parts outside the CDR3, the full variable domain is DVKVTQSSRYLVKRTGEKVFLECVQDMDHENMFWYRQDPGLGLRLIYFSYDVKMKEKGDIPEGYSVSREKKERFSLILESASTNQTSMYLCASRYRGQVNTEAFFGQGTRLTVV.

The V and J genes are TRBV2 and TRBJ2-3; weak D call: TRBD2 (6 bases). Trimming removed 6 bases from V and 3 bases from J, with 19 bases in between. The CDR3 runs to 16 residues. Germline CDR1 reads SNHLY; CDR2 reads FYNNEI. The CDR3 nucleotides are TGTGCCAGCAGCCTGTGGCGGGACGGTGGGACAGATACGCAGTATTTT. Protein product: CASSLWRDGGTDTQYF.

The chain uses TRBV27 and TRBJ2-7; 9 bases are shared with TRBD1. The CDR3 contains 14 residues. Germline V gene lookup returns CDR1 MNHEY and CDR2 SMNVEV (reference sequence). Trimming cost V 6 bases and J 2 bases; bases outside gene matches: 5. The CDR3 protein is CASSPGQGPYEQYF. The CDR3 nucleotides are TGTGCCAGCAGCCCGGGACAGGGACCCTACGAGCAGTACTTC.

CDR3 sequence (DNA): TGCGCCAGCAGCGCCTACGAGGGACTAGCGGGCCCCGAGAGCTCCTACGAGCAGTACTTC. Translating gives CASSAYEGLAGPESSYEQYF. The V call is TRBV10-1, the J call TRBJ2-7, with 12 bases lining up with TRBD2. This CDR3 contains 20 residues. J was trimmed by 0 bases and V by 6 bases; bases with no gene match: 18. CDR1 is WNHNN, CDR2 SYGVQD, per germline (reference sequence).

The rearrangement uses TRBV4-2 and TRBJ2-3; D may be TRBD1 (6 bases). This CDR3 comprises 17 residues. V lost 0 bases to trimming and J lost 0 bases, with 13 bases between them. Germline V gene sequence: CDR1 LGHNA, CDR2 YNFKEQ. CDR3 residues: CASSQDLGALSTDTQYF. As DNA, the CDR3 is TGTGCCAGCAGCCAAGATTTGGGGGCGCTTAGCACAGATACGCAGTATTTT.

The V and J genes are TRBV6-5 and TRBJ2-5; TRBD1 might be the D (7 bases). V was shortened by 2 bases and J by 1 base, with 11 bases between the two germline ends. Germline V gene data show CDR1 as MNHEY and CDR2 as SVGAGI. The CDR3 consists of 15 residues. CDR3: CASSYQGGAQETQYF. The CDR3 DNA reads TGTGCCAGCAGTTACCAGGGGGGCGCCCAAGAGACCCAGTACTTC.

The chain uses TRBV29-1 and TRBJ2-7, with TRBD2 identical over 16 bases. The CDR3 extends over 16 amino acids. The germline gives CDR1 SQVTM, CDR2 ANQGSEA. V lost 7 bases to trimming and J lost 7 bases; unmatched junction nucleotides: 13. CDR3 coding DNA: TGCAGCGCCGCAGGGACTAGCGGGAGGGCAATCGAAGAGCAGTACTTC. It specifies CSAAGTSGRAIEEQYF.

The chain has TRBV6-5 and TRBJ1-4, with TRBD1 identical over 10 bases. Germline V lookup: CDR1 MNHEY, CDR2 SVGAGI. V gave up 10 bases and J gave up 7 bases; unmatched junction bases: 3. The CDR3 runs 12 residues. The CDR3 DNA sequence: TGTGCCACAGGACAGGGGGGTGAAAAACTGTTTTTT. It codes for CATGQGGEKLFF.

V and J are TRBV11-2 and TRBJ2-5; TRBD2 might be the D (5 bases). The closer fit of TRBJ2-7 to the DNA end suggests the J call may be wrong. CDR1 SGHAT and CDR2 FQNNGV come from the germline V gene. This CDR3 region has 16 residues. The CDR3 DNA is TGTGCCAGCAGCTTCGCCCTTAGAGGGTCCTCCTACGAGCAGTACTTC. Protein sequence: CASSFALRGSSYEQYF.

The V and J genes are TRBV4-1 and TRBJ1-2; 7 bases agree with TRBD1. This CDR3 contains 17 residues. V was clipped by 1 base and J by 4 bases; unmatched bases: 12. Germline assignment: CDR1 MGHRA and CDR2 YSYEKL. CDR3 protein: CASSQATGAAASYGYTF. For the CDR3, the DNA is TGCGCCAGCAGCCAAGCTACAGGGGCGGCGGCCTCCTATGGCTACACCTTC.

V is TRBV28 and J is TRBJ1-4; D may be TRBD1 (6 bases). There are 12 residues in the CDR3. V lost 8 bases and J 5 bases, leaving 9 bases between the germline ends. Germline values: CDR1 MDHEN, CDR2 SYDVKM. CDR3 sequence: CASEGQNEKLFF. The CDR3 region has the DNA TGTGCCAGCGAGGGACAAAATGAAAAACTGTTTTTT.

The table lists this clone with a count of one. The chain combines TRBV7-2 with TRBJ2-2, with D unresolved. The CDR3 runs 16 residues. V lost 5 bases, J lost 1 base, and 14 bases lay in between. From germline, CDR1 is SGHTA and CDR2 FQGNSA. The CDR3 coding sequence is TGTGCCAGCAGCCCTTACCGGGTGGGGAACACCGGGGAGCTGTTTTTT. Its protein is CASSPYRVGNTGELFF.

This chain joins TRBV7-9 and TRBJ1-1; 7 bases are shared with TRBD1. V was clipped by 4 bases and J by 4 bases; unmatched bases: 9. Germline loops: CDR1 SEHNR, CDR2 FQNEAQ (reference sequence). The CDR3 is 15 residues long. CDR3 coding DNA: TGTGCCAGCAGCTCCCAGGGGGGAAGGGGCACTGAAGCTTTCTTT. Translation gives CASSSQGGRGTEAFF.

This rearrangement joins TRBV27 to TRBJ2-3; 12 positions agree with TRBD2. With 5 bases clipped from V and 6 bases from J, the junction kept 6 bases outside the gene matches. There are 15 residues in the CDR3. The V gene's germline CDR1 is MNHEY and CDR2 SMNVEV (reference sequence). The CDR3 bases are TGTGCCAGCAGTGACCGACTAGCGGGAGAGGATACGCAGTATTTT. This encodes CASSDRLAGEDTQYF.

The CDR3 sequence is CASSLGGAGAPDTQYF. CDR3 nucleotide sequence: TGTGCCAGCAGCTTAGGAGGGGCGGGGGCGCCGGATACGCAGTATTTT. The chain joins TRBV7-8 to TRBJ2-3; D is possibly TRBD2 (7 bases). Trimming pared 1 base from V and 6 bases from J, leaving 17 bases between. The CDR3 is made up of 16 amino acids. Germline V gives CDR1 SGHVS, CDR2 FQNEAQ.

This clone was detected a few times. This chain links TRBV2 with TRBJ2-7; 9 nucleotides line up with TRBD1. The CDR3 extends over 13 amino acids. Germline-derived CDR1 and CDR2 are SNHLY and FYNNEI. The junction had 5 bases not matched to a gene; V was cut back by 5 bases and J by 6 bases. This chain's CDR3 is CASSTGGNREQYF. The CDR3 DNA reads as TGTGCCAGCAGTACAGGGGGCAATCGCGAGCAGTACTTC.

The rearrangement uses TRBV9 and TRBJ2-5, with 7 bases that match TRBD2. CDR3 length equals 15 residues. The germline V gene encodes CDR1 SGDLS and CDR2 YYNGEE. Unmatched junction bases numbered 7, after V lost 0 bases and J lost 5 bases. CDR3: CASSVGVGGGETQYF. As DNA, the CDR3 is TGTGCCAGCAGCGTAGGCGTGGGGGGGGGTGAGACCCAGTACTTC.

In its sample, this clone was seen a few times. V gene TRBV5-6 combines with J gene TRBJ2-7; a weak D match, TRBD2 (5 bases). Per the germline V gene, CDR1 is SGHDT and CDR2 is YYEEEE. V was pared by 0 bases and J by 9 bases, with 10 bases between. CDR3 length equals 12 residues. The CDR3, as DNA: TGTGCCAGCAGCTTGGGAGGGTCCCGGCAGTACTTC. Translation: CASSLGGSRQYF. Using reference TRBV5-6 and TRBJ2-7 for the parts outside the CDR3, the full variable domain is DAGVTQSPTHLIKTRGQQVTLRCSPKSGHDTVSWYQQALGQGPQFIFQYYEEEERQRGNFPDRFSGHQFPNYSSELNVNALLLGDSALYLCASSLGGSRQYFGPGTRLTVT.

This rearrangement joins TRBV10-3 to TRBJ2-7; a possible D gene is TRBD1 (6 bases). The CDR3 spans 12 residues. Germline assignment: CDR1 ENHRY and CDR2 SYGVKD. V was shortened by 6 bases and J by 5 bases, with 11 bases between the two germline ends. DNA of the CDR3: TGTGCCATCAGCCGAACAGGGAACGAGCAGTACTTC. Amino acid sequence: CAISRTGNEQYF.

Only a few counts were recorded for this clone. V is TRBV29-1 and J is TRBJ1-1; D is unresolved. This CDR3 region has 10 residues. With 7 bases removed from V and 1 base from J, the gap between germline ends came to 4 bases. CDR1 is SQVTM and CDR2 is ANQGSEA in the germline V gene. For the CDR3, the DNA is TGCAGCGCCCAGAACACTGAAGCTTTCTTT. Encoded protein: CSAQNTEAFF. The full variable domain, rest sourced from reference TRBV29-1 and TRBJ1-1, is SAVISQKPSRDICQRGTSLTIQCQVDSQVTMMFWYRQQPGQSLTLIATANQGSEATYESGFVIDKFPISRPNLTFSTLTVSNMSPEDSSIYLCSAQNTEAFFGQGTRLTVV.

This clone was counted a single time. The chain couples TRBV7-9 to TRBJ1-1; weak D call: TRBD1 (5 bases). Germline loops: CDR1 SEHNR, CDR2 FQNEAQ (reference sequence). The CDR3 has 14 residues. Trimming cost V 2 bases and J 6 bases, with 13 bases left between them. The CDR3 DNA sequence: TGTGCCAGCAGCTTATCGGGGGGTAGTCCTGAAGCTTTCTTT. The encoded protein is CASSLSGGSPEAFF. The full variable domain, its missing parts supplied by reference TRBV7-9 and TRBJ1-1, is DTGVSQNPRHKITKRGQNVTFRCDPISEHNRLYWYRQTLGQGPEFLTYFQNEAQLEKSRLLSDRFSAERPKGSFSTLEIQRTEQGDSAMYLCASSLSGGSPEAFFGQGTRLTVV.

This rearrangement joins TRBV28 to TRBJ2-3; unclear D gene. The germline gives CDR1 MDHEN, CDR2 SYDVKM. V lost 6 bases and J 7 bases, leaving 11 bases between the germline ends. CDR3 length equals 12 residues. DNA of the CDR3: TGTGCCAGCAGGTCCATCATGTATACGCAGTATTTT. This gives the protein CASRSIMYTQYF.

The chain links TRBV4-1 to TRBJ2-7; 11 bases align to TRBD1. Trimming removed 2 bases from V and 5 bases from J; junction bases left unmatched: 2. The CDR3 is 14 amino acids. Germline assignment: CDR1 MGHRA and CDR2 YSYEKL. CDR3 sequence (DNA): TGCGCCAGCAGCCAAAGGACAGGGGGCAACGAGCAGTACTTC. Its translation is CASSQRTGGNEQYF.

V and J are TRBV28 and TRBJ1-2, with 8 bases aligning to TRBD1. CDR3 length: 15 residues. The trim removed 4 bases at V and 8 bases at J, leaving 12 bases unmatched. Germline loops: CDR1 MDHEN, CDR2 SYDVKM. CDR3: CASSYGQGTLSGYTF. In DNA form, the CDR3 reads TGTGCCAGCAGTTACGGACAGGGCACGCTTAGCGGCTACACCTTC.

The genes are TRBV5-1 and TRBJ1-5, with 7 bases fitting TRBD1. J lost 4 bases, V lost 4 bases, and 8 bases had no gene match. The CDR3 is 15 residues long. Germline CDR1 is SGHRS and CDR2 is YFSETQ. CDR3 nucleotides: TGCGCCAGCAGCCTTGGGGCAGGGGGGAATCAGCCCCAGCATTTT. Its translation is CASSLGAGGNQPQHF. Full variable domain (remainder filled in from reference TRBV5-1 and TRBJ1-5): KAGVTQTPRYLIKTRGQQVTLSCSPISGHRSVSWYQQTPGQGLQFLFEYFSETQRNKGNFPGRFSGRQFSNSRSEMNVSTLELGDSALYLCASSLGAGGNQPQHFGDGTRLSIL.

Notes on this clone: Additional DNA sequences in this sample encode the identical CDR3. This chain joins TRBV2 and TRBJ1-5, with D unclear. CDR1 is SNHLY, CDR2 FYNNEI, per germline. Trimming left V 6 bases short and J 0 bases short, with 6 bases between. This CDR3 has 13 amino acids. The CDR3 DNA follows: TGTGCCAGCAGACGGGATAGCAATCAGCCCCAGCATTTT. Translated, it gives CASRRDSNQPQHF.

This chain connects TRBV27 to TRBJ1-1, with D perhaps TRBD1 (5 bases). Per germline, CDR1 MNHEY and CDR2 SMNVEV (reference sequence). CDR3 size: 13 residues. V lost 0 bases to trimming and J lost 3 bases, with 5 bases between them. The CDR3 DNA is TGTGCCAGCAGTTTATCCAGGGACACTGAAGCTTTCTTT. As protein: CASSLSRDTEAFF.

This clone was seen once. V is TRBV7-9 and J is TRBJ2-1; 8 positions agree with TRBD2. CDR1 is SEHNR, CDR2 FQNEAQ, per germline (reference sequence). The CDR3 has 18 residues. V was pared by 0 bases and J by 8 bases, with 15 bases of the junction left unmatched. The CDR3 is CASSLALGGSGNSYEQFF. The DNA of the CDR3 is TGTGCCAGCAGCTTAGCGCTGGGGGGTAGCGGGAACTCGTATGAGCAGTTCTTC.

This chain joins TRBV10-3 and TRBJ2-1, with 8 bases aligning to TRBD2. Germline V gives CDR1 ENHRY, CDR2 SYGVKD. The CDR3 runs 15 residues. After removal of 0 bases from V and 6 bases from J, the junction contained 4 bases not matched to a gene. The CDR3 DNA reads TGTGCCATCAGTGAGTCGGTTAGCGGGATCAATGAGCAGTTCTTC. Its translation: CAISESVSGINEQFF.